These 22 T cell receptor beta chains originate from one sample sequenced in a study of blood T cell repertoires in COVID-19. Only in-frame clones appear in the TCRdb table, and some are missing; sequencing was by immunoSEQ multiplex PCR. The table shows under 350,000 clones, with nearly 90% occurring only once. The sample consisted of peripheral blood. The receptors derive from a woman in her twenties or thirties with COVID-19, enrolled during active disease.

The chain combines TRBV5-5 with TRBJ2-2, with a weak D call TRBD2 (5 bases). The germline CDR1 and CDR2 sequences are SGHKS and YYEKEE (reference sequence). Between the trimmed V and J ends, which lost 4 bases and 7 bases, there was a span of 11 bases. This CDR3 is built from 13 residues. CDR3 nucleotides: TGTGCCAGCAGCCCAATAGCGAACGGGGAGCTGTTTTTT. Its translation: CASSPIANGELFF.

The chain couples TRBV12-5 to TRBJ2-2; no clear D gene. V lost 6 bases and J lost 6, with 8 bases in between. The CDR3 runs 12 residues. Germline-derived CDR1 and CDR2 are LGHNT and FRNRAP. Here the CDR3 reads CASGLGAGELFF. In nucleotides, the CDR3 is TGTGCTAGTGGCTTAGGAGCCGGGGAGCTGTTTTTT.

The J gene is TRBJ1-6, the V gene TRBV7-2; D may be TRBD1 (5 bases). The V and J ends lost 5 bases and 4 bases respectively, with 12 bases between them. The germline gives CDR1 SGHTA, CDR2 FQGNSA. There are 15 residues in the CDR3. Here the CDR3 reads CASSPDRKYNSPLHF. As DNA, the CDR3 is TGTGCCAGCAGCCCCGACAGAAAATATAATTCACCCCTCCACTTT. The entire variable domain, with the rest obtained from reference TRBV7-2 and TRBJ1-6, is as follows: GAGVSQSPSNKVTEKGKDVELRCDPISGHTALYWYRQSLGQGLEFLIYFQGNSAPDKSGLPSDRFSAERTGGSVSTLTIQRTQQEDSAVYLCASSPDRKYNSPLHFGNGTRLTVT.

There are a few counts of this clone. The gene calls are TRBV7-2 and TRBJ2-2, with 13 bases aligning to TRBD2. V trimming: 5 bases; J trimming: 8 bases; junction bases outside the gene matches: 8. The CDR3 is 16 amino acids. The germline V gene encodes CDR1 SGHTA and CDR2 FQGNSA. CDR3 sequence: CASSTGLAGAGGELFF. The DNA of the CDR3 is TGTGCCAGCAGCACCGGACTAGCGGGGGCGGGTGGGGAGCTGTTTTTT.

The V call is TRBV28, the J call TRBJ1-5, with 7 bases matching TRBD1. V lost 9 bases to trimming and J lost 7 bases; unmatched junction nucleotides: 15. The CDR3 totals 15 residues. Germline loops: CDR1 MDHEN, CDR2 SYDVKM. The CDR3 loop reads CASFQGGPAYQPQHF. The DNA of the CDR3 is TGTGCCAGTTTTCAGGGGGGTCCGGCCTACCAGCCCCAGCATTTT. Full variable domain (rest looked up from reference TRBV28 and TRBJ1-5): DVKVTQSSRYLVKRTGEKVFLECVQDMDHENMFWYRQDPGLGLRLIYFSYDVKMKEKGDIPEGYSVSREKKERFSLILESASTNQTSMYLCASFQGGPAYQPQHFGDGTRLSIL.

V is TRBV23-1 and J is TRBJ2-6, with 8 bases fitting TRBD1. TRBV23-1 qualifies as an ORF whose function is uncertain. V shed 4 bases and J 0 bases; nucleotides not matched to a gene: 11. The CDR3 totals 19 residues. CDR3 amino acids: CASSRPGQVTLSGANVLTF. The CDR3 region has the DNA TGCGCCAGCAGTCGCCCGGGACAGGTAACCCTCTCTGGGGCCAACGTCCTGACTTTC.

This rearrangement joins TRBV6-5 to TRBJ1-6; D may be TRBD1 (6 bases). V was cut by 6 bases and J by 13 bases, with 13 bases left in between. Per germline, CDR1 MNHEY and CDR2 SVGAGI. CDR3 length equals 12 residues. The CDR3 here is CASRWNTGPLHF. The CDR3 DNA reads TGTGCCAGCAGGTGGAACACAGGGCCCCTCCACTTT.

This clone was observed a few times. This chain links TRBV7-9 with TRBJ1-5, with D tentatively TRBD1 (5 bases). The CDR3 sequence is 14 residues long. V lost 0 bases, J lost 2 bases, and 5 bases lay in between. Looked up from germline, CDR1 is SEHNR and CDR2 is FQNEAQ (reference sequence). CDR3 in amino acids: CASSLAGGNQPQHF. Written as DNA, the CDR3 is TGTGCCAGCAGCTTAGCAGGGGGCAATCAGCCCCAGCATTTT.

The chain employs TRBV10-2 and TRBJ2-2; the D is unclear. The CDR3 spans 11 residues. Germline V gene sequence: CDR1 WSHSY, CDR2 SAAADI. With 8 bases removed from V and 5 bases from J, the gap between germline ends came to 6 bases. CDR3 residues: CASSETGELFF. As DNA, the CDR3 is TGCGCCAGCTCGGAGACCGGGGAGCTGTTTTTT.

V and J are TRBV2 and TRBJ2-5; 15 nucleotides line up with TRBD2. This CDR3 has 15 amino acids. Looked up from germline, CDR1 is SNHLY and CDR2 is FYNNEI. The V segment lost 7 bases and the J segment 2 bases; nucleotides outside the gene matches: 2. The CDR3 DNA is TGTGCCAGCAACGGACTAGCGGGGGGGCAAGAGACCCAGTACTTC. As protein: CASNGLAGGQETQYF.

DNA for the CDR3: TGCGCCAGCAGTCCCGGGACAGGGTTTGGTAACTATGGCTACACCTTC. Amino acids: CASSPGTGFGNYGYTF. The V gene is TRBV10-1, the J gene TRBJ1-2; 9 bases are shared with TRBD1. CDR3 length: 16 residues. The trim removed 5 bases at V and 1 base at J, leaving 8 bases unmatched. The germline gives CDR1 WNHNN, CDR2 SYGVQD (reference sequence).

The V call is TRBV23-1, the J call TRBJ1-6; D is unresolved. TRBV23-1 is an ORF, and what it does is uncertain. The CDR3 has 14 residues. Deletions cut 0 bases from V and 14 bases from J, with 14 bases between. The CDR3 sequence is CASSQSYGPAALHF. The CDR3 coding sequence is TGCGCCAGCAGTCAATCCTACGGTCCGGCGGCCCTCCACTTT.

This clone was observed a handful of times. The chain links TRBV6-5 to TRBJ1-6; 9 bases are shared with TRBD1. The CDR3 totals 14 residues. V shed 6 bases and J 7 bases; nucleotides not matched to a gene: 4. Per germline, CDR1 MNHEY and CDR2 SVGAGI. The DNA of the CDR3 is TGTGCCAGCAGGACAGGGACAGGGAATTCACCCCTCCACTTT. Protein sequence: CASRTGTGNSPLHF.

V is TRBV5-1 and J is TRBJ2-7; 8 bases map to TRBD1. The CDR3 runs 14 residues. Trimming removed 3 bases from V and 2 bases from J; junction bases left unmatched: 4. Germline V CDR1 and CDR2: SGHRS, YFSETQ. CDR3 nucleotides: TGCGCCAGCAGCTCGCGGACAGGGCCCTACGAGCAGTACTTC. Translation gives CASSSRTGPYEQYF.

V usage is TRBV2 and J usage is TRBJ2-2; weak D call: TRBD1 (5 bases). Germline CDR1 is SNHLY and CDR2 is FYNNEI. The CDR3 has 11 amino acids. The V end lost 9 bases, the J end lost 6 bases, and 8 bases lay between the germline ends. The CDR3 DNA is TGTGCCAGTACAGGAGCCGGGGAGCTGTTTTTT. Its translation is CASTGAGELFF.

The chain uses TRBV2 and TRBJ1-2; 8 bases fit TRBD1. The length of the CDR3 is 16 residues. Germline V lookup: CDR1 SNHLY, CDR2 FYNNEI. V was clipped by 5 bases and J by 4 bases; unmatched bases: 12. This chain's CDR3 is CASSPRTGYEGYGYTF. The CDR3 DNA reads TGTGCCAGCAGTCCACGGACAGGGTACGAGGGCTATGGCTACACCTTC.

The table lists this clone with a count of one. The chain recombines TRBV7-8 with TRBJ2-5; D not resolved. The germline CDR1 and CDR2 sequences are SGHVS and FQNEAQ. The CDR3 spans 15 residues. V gave up 10 bases and J gave up 1 base, with 19 bases separating them. The DNA of the CDR3 is TGTGCCAATGAAGACAAAAGGTTGAGCCAAGAGACCCAGTACTTC. Translating it yields CANEDKRLSQETQYF. Variable domain in full (rest from reference TRBV7-8 and TRBJ2-5): GAGVSQSPRYKVAKRGQDVALRCDPISGHVSLFWYQQALGQGPEFLTYFQNEAQLDKSGLPSDRFFAERPEGSVSTLKIQRTQQEDSAVYLCANEDKRLSQETQYFGPGTRLLVL.

The chain links TRBV5-8 to TRBJ2-7; 8 bases line up with TRBD1. The CDR3 extends over 14 amino acids. CDR1 is SGHTS, CDR2 YDEGEE, per germline. With V trimmed by 4 bases and J by 5 bases, 8 bases remained unmatched. This chain's CDR3 is CASSGRTGRDEQYF. CDR3 DNA sequence: TGTGCCAGCAGCGGAAGGACAGGGCGCGACGAGCAGTACTTC.

A word on this clone: The same CDR3 can be traced to other DNA sequences in this sample. V is TRBV18 and J is TRBJ2-5; D not resolved. Germline-derived CDR1 and CDR2 are KGHSH and LQKENI. Trimming left V 2 bases short and J 5 bases short, with 6 bases between. The CDR3 covers 12 residues. The CDR3 loop reads CASSPGRETQYF. CDR3 nucleotides: TGTGCCAGCTCACCAGGTCGGGAGACCCAGTACTTC.

This clone appeared a few times. The V and J genes are TRBV7-2 and TRBJ2-3; D uncertain. CDR1 is SGHTA and CDR2 is FQGNSA in the germline V gene. This CDR3 contains 12 residues. With 3 bases removed from V and 5 bases from J, the gap between germline ends came to 6 bases. The CDR3 DNA follows: TGTGCCAGCAGCTTCAAGCGAGATACGCAGTATTTT. Its translation: CASSFKRDTQYF. The entire variable domain, with the rest obtained from reference TRBV7-2 and TRBJ2-3, is as follows: GAGVSQSPSNKVTEKGKDVELRCDPISGHTALYWYRQSLGQGLEFLIYFQGNSAPDKSGLPSDRFSAERTGGSVSTLTIQRTQQEDSAVYLCASSFKRDTQYFGPGTRLTVL.

The V and J genes are TRBV5-1 and TRBJ1-1, with TRBD1 matching over 10 bases. Germline lookup yields CDR1 SGHRS and CDR2 YFSETQ. The CDR3 consists of 18 residues. Trimming at V came to 1 base and at J to 0 bases, leaving 9 bases not matched to a gene. The CDR3 reads CASSLFSGQGIMNTEAFF. The CDR3 nucleotides read TGCGCCAGCAGCTTGTTTTCGGGACAGGGGATTATGAACACTGAAGCTTTCTTT.

The CDR3 sequence: CASRVGPEGYGYTF. The DNA for the CDR3 is TGTGCCAGCAGGGTAGGACCCGAGGGATATGGCTACACCTTC. The chain has TRBV6-4 and TRBJ1-2, with unresolved D. The germline V gene encodes CDR1 MRHNA and CDR2 SNTAGT. V lost 6 bases to trimming and J lost 5 bases, with 16 bases between them. The CDR3 runs to 14 residues.